A single sample gave rise to the 10 T cell receptor beta chains below, sequenced in a study of Graves' ophthalmopathy and Graves' hyperthyroidism. Scientists amplified the TCR beta CDR3 regions from RNA transcripts. Second-round multiplex PCR followed a first-round RT-PCR using HTBI primers. TCRdb reanalysed the multiplex PCR reads using MiXCR and keeps one entry per CDR3 protein. The sample holds approximately 410,000 distinct CDR3 sequences, 15% seen once. Material for sequencing was peripheral blood. The source is a woman aged 18-29 years with stable Graves' hyperthyroidism.

The table lists this clonotype with many counts. The chain carries TRBV2 and TRBJ2-5; 10 bases are a match to TRBD1. This CDR3 has 15 residues. After removal of 6 bases from V and 5 bases from J, the junction contained 9 bases not matched to a gene. Germline CDR1 is SNHLY and CDR2 is FYNNEI. CDR3 region: CASRVRQGARETQYF. CDR3 bases: TGTGCCAGCAGGGTCCGACAGGGGGCGCGGGAGACCCAGTACTTC. Together with reference TRBV2 and TRBJ2-5, the CDR3 gives the full variable domain: EPEVTQTPSHQVTQMGQEVILRCVPISNHLYFYWYRQILGQKVEFLVSFYNNEISEKSEIFDDQFSVERPDGSNFTLKIRSTKLEDSAMYFCASRVRQGARETQYFGPGTRLLVL.

There are many counts of this clonotype. The chain combines TRBV7-2 with TRBJ2-7, with no clear D. The germline gives CDR1 SGHTA, CDR2 FQGNSA. This CDR3 has 11 residues. V was shortened by 7 bases and J by 2 bases, with 6 bases between the two germline ends. CDR3 sequence reads: CASMEAYEQYF. The CDR3 coding sequence is TGTGCCAGCATGGAAGCCTACGAGCAGTACTTC. Using reference TRBV7-2 and TRBJ2-7 for the parts outside the CDR3, the full variable domain is GAGVSQSPSNKVTEKGKDVELRCDPISGHTALYWYRQSLGQGLEFLIYFQGNSAPDKSGLPSDRFSAERTGGSVSTLTIQRTQQEDSAVYLCASMEAYEQYFGPGTRLTVT.

In regard to this clonotype: A clone one base away is much larger, so this may be a read error. The chain has TRBV13 and TRBJ2-7; possibly TRBD2 for D (6 bases). The CDR3 contains 12 residues. V lost 5 bases and J 3 bases, leaving 8 bases between the germline ends. Germline V CDR1 and CDR2: PRHDT, FYEKMQ (reference sequence). The DNA for the CDR3 is TGTGCCAGCAGCGGGACTCACTACGAGCAGTACTTC. Its translation: CASSGTHYEQYF.

This clonotype has a count of ten or more. The CDR3 reads CASSIVGRLSNQPQHF. The DNA of the CDR3 is TGTGCCAGTAGTATAGTTGGCCGGTTGAGCAATCAGCCCCAGCATTTT. The chain couples TRBV19 to TRBJ1-5; D remains ambiguous. The V end was cut by 1 base, the J end by 1 base, with 11 bases between. CDR1 is LNHDA and CDR2 is SQIVND in the germline V gene (reference sequence). The CDR3 contains 16 residues.

There are many counts of this clonotype. This CDR3 is CATSDLWGSSYEQYF. Written as DNA, the CDR3 is TGTGCCACCAGTGATTTGTGGGGGAGCTCCTACGAGCAGTACTTC. This chain connects TRBV24-1 to TRBJ2-7, with D possibly being TRBD1 or TRBD2 (5 bases each). V gave up 0 bases and J gave up 0 bases, with 8 bases separating them. Germline loops: CDR1 KGHDR, CDR2 SFDVKD. The CDR3 has 15 amino acids.

This clonotype was observed many times. The V gene is TRBV11-2, the J gene TRBJ1-2; 9 nucleotides agree with TRBD1. Unmatched junction bases numbered 18, after V lost 4 bases and J lost 6 bases. The CDR3 has 18 residues. CDR1 SGHAT and CDR2 FQNNGV come from the germline V gene. The CDR3 DNA is TGTGCCAGCAGCTCCTTTAAGGACAGGGGCCTTAGTCGTCATGGCTACACCTTC. Translation gives CASSSFKDRGLSRHGYTF. Looking up the rest from reference TRBV11-2 and TRBJ1-2 gives the full variable domain: EAGVAQSPRYKIIEKRQSVAFWCNPISGHATLYWYQQILGQGPKLLIQFQNNGVVDDSQLPKDRFSAERLKGVDSTLKIQPAKLEDSAVYLCASSSFKDRGLSRHGYTFGSGTRLTVV.

This clonotype was seen ten or more times. This rearrangement joins TRBV6-1 to TRBJ1-1; D may be TRBD1 (5 bases). This CDR3 has 14 residues. Germline-derived CDR1 and CDR2 are MNHNS and SASEGT. Trimming took off 6 bases at V and 1 base at J, with 12 bases between the two ends. For the CDR3, the DNA is TGTGCCAGCAGCACCGACGGGGGGAACACTGAAGCTTTCTTT. This sequence encodes CASSTDGGNTEAFF.

This clonotype was counted ten times or more. The DNA for the CDR3 is TGCGCCAGCAGCTTGGCCGGGACAGAAAAAGAGACCCAGTACTTC. It encodes CASSLAGTEKETQYF. This chain uses TRBV5-1 with TRBJ2-5, with 7 bases identical to TRBD1. This CDR3 has 15 residues. Trimming removed 0 bases from V and 3 bases from J; junction bases left unmatched: 5. The V gene's germline CDR1 is SGHRS and CDR2 YFSETQ.

The J gene is TRBJ1-1, the V gene TRBV5-1; TRBD1 is a possible D gene (6 bases). With 9 bases removed from V and 1 base from J, the gap between germline ends came to 19 bases. CDR3 length: 15 residues. Germline assignment: CDR1 SGHRS and CDR2 YFSETQ. The CDR3 coding sequence is TGCGCCACCTCGACACACGGGACACCGAACACTGAAGCTTTCTTT. Translation gives CATSTHGTPNTEAFF. Using reference TRBV5-1 and TRBJ1-1 for the parts outside the CDR3, the full variable domain is KAGVTQTPRYLIKTRGQQVTLSCSPISGHRSVSWYQQTPGQGLQFLFEYFSETQRNKGNFPGRFSGRQFSNSRSEMNVSTLELGDSALYLCATSTHGTPNTEAFFGQGTRLTVV.

The chain links TRBV25-1 to TRBJ1-1, with 11 bases matching TRBD1. The length of the CDR3 is 19 residues. The V gene's germline CDR1 is MGHDK and CDR2 SYGVNS. Trimming at V came to 2 bases and at J to 4 bases, leaving 15 bases not matched to a gene. In nucleotides, the CDR3 is TGTGCCAGCAGTGAAAATTGGGGTGGACAGGGGGCTTGGGGCACTGAAGCTTTCTTT. Protein sequence: CASSENWGGQGAWGTEAFF.